This TCR beta chain appears in the sequencing data of a study of regulatory T cells in long-lasting Graves disease. Overall study results and limits: Less diverse TCR repertoires were seen in persistent Graves' patients than in newly diagnosed ones. Under persistent disease, TRBV28, TRBJ1-2 and TRBJ2-5 were used preferentially.

The time point here: newly diagnosed GD, antithyroid drugs for less than 3 months. After RNA was extracted from PBMCs, the TCR library was made from it. Patients met American Thyroid Association criteria for Graves' disease. Points on this clonotype: Its antigen is unknown. This may be a read error, as it is one base from a much larger clone.

The CDR3 consists of 21 residues. Arm-PCR of CDR3 regions and iRepertoire HTBI primers were used to build TCR beta libraries. TCRdb re-analysed the multiplex PCR reads in MiXCR, keeping a single row per CDR3 protein. This sample carries about 540,000 distinct CDR3 sequences, approximately 15% of them seen once, and the ten largest clones take 10%. The same data also contributed to another study, on T cells in Graves' hyperthyroidism and ophthalmopathy.

The TCR was taken from a man aged 25-45 years with Graves disease. Sample: peripheral blood mononuclear cells (PBMCs), taken at new diagnosis, from a patient treated with antithyroid drugs. V and J are TRBV12-3 or TRBV12-4 and TRBJ2-1; 13 positions agree with TRBD2. The end of the DNA is better explained by TRBJ2-7, so the J call may be wrong. This CDR3 is CASSAEEGLAGFPVGYNEQYF. In DNA form, the CDR3 reads TGTGCCAGCAGTGCAGAGGAGGGACTAGCGGGATTTCCTGTTGGGTACAATGAGCAGTACTTC.